These 25 T cell receptor beta chains came from one sample sequenced in a study of blood T cells in healthy people across ages. Then a second PCR, running roughly 7 to 11 cycles, was carried out with a sample-barcoded 5' primer and a J-beta primer mix. Using its own MiXCR run on the 5' RACE reads, TCRdb lists one record per CDR3 protein. This table has about 830,000 distinct CDR3 sequences, 62% appearing once. The specimen sequenced was blood. Receptor source: a man aged 25-45 years in good health.

This clonotype was counted a few times. The rearrangement uses TRBV9 and TRBJ2-3; D assignment may be TRBD1 or TRBD2 (5 bases each). Germline assignment: CDR1 SGDLS and CDR2 YYNGEE. The CDR3 is 15 amino acids. V shed 4 bases and J shed 2 bases, with 14 bases lying between them. The CDR3 region is CASSPTGQDTDTQYF. In DNA, the CDR3 is TGTGCCAGCAGCCCCACGGGGCAGGACACAGATACGCAGTATTTT.

The J gene is TRBJ2-3, the V gene TRBV6-5, with 10 bases aligning to TRBD2. V lost 7 bases to trimming and J lost 6 bases; unmatched junction nucleotides: 7. The CDR3 runs 14 residues. Germline CDR1 MNHEY, CDR2 SVGAGI. This chain's CDR3 is CASKSSGGPDTQYF. CDR3 nucleotides: TGTGCCAGCAAATCTAGCGGGGGCCCGGATACGCAGTATTTT.

This chain joins TRBV12-3 or TRBV12-4 and TRBJ2-7; a possible D gene is TRBD1 (5 bases). V was pared by 7 bases and J by 0 bases, with 10 bases between. The CDR3 covers 13 residues. The CDR3 DNA follows: TGTGCCAGCACCCTTAGGGGCTCCTACGAGCAGTACTTC. Amino acid sequence: CASTLRGSYEQYF.

Only a few counts were recorded for this clonotype. The V gene is TRBV20-1, the J gene TRBJ1-1, with D hard to call. The CDR3 has 13 amino acids. V dropped 3 bases and J dropped 1 base, with 9 bases sitting between them. Germline loops: CDR1 DFQATT, CDR2 SNEGSKA (reference sequence). The CDR3: CSARDRSNTEAFF. The CDR3 bases are TGCAGTGCTAGGGACCGCTCGAACACTGAAGCTTTCTTT.

This chain links TRBV5-6 with TRBJ2-1; the match to TRBD1 covers 11 bases. This CDR3 is built from 15 residues. The V and J ends lost 5 bases and 5 bases, in that order; junction bases with no gene match: 6. Germline CDR1 and CDR2: SGHDT and YYEEEE. The CDR3 nucleotides are TGTGCCAGCAGTAACGGACAGGGGGCTGACAATGAGCAGTTCTTC. It specifies CASSNGQGADNEQFF.

The rearrangement links TRBV12-3 or TRBV12-4 to TRBJ1-1, with D hard to call. The CDR3 covers 15 residues. V was shortened by 2 bases and J by 1 base, with 11 bases between the two germline ends. The CDR3 DNA follows: TGTGCCAGCAGTTTAATAGGCCAGACGAACACTGAAGCTTTCTTT. As protein: CASSLIGQTNTEAFF.

The gene calls are TRBV15 and TRBJ2-7; D is unclear. The CDR3 spans 15 residues. The V gene lost 1 base and the J gene lost 0 bases, with 10 bases spanning the gap. The germline CDR1 and CDR2 sequences are LNHNV and YYDKDF (reference sequence). For the CDR3, the DNA is TGTGCCACCAGCAGAGCGGGCCCGAGCTCCTACGAGCAGTACTTC. Translated, it gives CATSRAGPSSYEQYF.

The chain employs TRBV29-1 and TRBJ2-1, with D possibly TRBD1 on 7 matching bases. Germline lookup yields CDR1 SQVTM and CDR2 ANQGSEA. This CDR3 spans 13 amino acids. The CDR3 DNA sequence: TGCGGCGCCCGGGGGACAGACTACAATGAGCAGTTCTTC. Encoded protein: CGARGTDYNEQFF.

J is TRBJ2-7 and V is TRBV5-1; 10 bases match TRBD1. Looked up from germline, CDR1 is SGHRS and CDR2 is YFSETQ. V was pared by 5 bases and J by 6 bases, with 8 bases of the junction left unmatched. This CDR3 has 14 amino acids. CDR3 DNA: TGCGCCAGCAGTTCCGGGACAGGGGCCCTCGAGCAGTACTTC. It is translated as CASSSGTGALEQYF.

The chain links TRBV12-5 to TRBJ1-2, with 8 bases aligning to TRBD1. Germline V gene sequence: CDR1 LGHNT, CDR2 FRNRAP. The CDR3 covers 14 residues. V was pared by 7 bases and J by 4 bases, with 8 bases of the junction left unmatched. This CDR3 reads CASATGGGIYGYTF. CDR3 coding DNA: TGTGCTAGTGCCACAGGGGGAGGTATCTATGGCTACACCTTC.

The chain links TRBV9 to TRBJ1-2; D call uncertain. Trimming removed 1 base from V and 2 bases from J, with 21 bases in between. Looked up from germline, CDR1 is SGDLS and CDR2 is YYNGEE. This CDR3 has 18 residues. CDR3 sequence: CASSVLGGGWPANYGYTF. In DNA, the CDR3 is TGTGCCAGCAGCGTATTGGGAGGCGGTTGGCCCGCCAACTATGGCTACACCTTC.

This clonotype showed up just a few times. The chain couples TRBV20-1 to TRBJ1-4, with a weak D call TRBD1 (5 bases). V shed 3 bases and J shed 8 bases, with 13 bases lying between them. CDR1 DFQATT and CDR2 SNEGSKA come from the germline V gene (reference sequence). The CDR3 totals 13 residues. Written as DNA, the CDR3 is TGCAGTGCTAGGGGGGGATGGAGGGAAAAACTGTTTTTT. Amino acids: CSARGGWREKLFF.

V gene TRBV20-1 combines with J gene TRBJ2-1; maybe TRBD2 (5 bases). The CDR3 is 15 residues long. V lost 0 bases to trimming and J lost 0 bases, with 9 bases between them. Germline V gene data show CDR1 as DFQATT and CDR2 as SNEGSKA (reference sequence). As DNA, the CDR3 is TGCAGTGCTAGAGATGGGAGCGGCTCCTACAATGAGCAGTTCTTC. Translation gives CSARDGSGSYNEQFF.

The genes are TRBV20-1 and TRBJ1-2; D is unclear. Germline V gene lookup returns CDR1 DFQATT and CDR2 SNEGSKA (reference sequence). The CDR3 is 13 amino acids. V lost 4 bases, J lost 8 bases, and 17 bases lay in between. The CDR3, as DNA: TGCAGTGCTATGGCTCCGGGTGGGCCCGGCTACACCTTC. This translates into CSAMAPGGPGYTF.

The rearrangement joins TRBV4-3 to TRBJ1-5, with a weak D call TRBD1 (5 bases). With 1 base removed from V and 3 bases from J, the gap between germline ends came to 7 bases. Germline V lookup: CDR1 LGHNA, CDR2 YSLEER. The CDR3 spans 14 residues. The CDR3 loop reads CASSQAGNNQPQHF. In DNA form, the CDR3 reads TGCGCCAGCAGCCAAGCAGGGAACAATCAGCCCCAGCATTTT.

The chain uses TRBV20-1 and TRBJ1-2; D perhaps matches TRBD1 (6 bases). Trimming left V 5 bases short and J 0 bases short, with 10 bases between. The CDR3 loop spans 13 amino acids. The germline V gene has CDR1 DFQATT and CDR2 SNEGSKA (reference sequence). CDR3 in amino acids: CSALRQANYGYTF. The CDR3 coding sequence is TGCAGTGCTCTTCGACAGGCTAACTATGGCTACACCTTC.

CDR3 sequence: CASSLRTGGFDEQYF. The CDR3 DNA sequence: TGTGCCAGCAGTTTGAGGACAGGGGGTTTCGACGAGCAGTACTTC. The chain combines TRBV12-3 or TRBV12-4 with TRBJ2-4; 10 bases are shared with TRBD1. Near its end, the DNA agrees better with TRBJ2-7, so the J call may be wrong. The CDR3 is 15 residues long.

The rearrangement links TRBV2 to TRBJ1-2; unclear D gene. Trimming took 1 base from V and 0 from J, leaving 12 bases between them. The CDR3 is 16 residues long. Germline loops: CDR1 SNHLY, CDR2 FYNNEI. The CDR3 region is CASSEDRSAPNYGYTF. In nucleotides, the CDR3 is TGTGCCAGCAGTGAAGATCGGTCAGCTCCTAACTATGGCTACACCTTC.

The sample holds a few counts of this clonotype. This chain uses TRBV12-3 or TRBV12-4 with TRBJ2-5; D is perhaps TRBD1 or TRBD2 (5 bases each). This CDR3 has 13 residues. Deletions cut 8 bases from V and 4 bases from J, with 14 bases between. This CDR3 reads CASSREGRETQYF. The DNA for the CDR3 is TGTGCCAGCTCCCGCGAGGGACGAGAGACCCAGTACTTC.

This chain links TRBV20-1 with TRBJ2-7, with 16 bases matching TRBD2. The length of the CDR3 is 17 residues. The germline V gene has CDR1 DFQATT and CDR2 SNEGSKA (reference sequence). The ends lost 3 bases at V and 7 bases at J; junction bases unmatched: 12. In DNA form, the CDR3 reads TGCAGTGCTAGGGGGACTAGCGGGGGGGCTCTGTACAATGAGCAGTACTTC. Translating gives CSARGTSGGALYNEQYF.

The chain couples TRBV7-3 to TRBJ2-3; TRBD2 agrees at 7 bases. V gave up 5 bases and J gave up 4 bases; unmatched junction bases: 9. The CDR3 totals 15 residues. Germline lookup yields CDR1 SGHTA and CDR2 FQGTGA. The CDR3, as DNA: TGTGCCAGCAGCCAATACCTGGCGGGGGCAGATACGCAGTATTTT. Protein sequence: CASSQYLAGADTQYF. Supplemented by reference TRBV7-3 and TRBJ2-3, the full variable domain reads GAGVSQTPSNKVTEKGKYVELRCDPISGHTALYWYRQSLGQGPEFLIYFQGTGAADDSGLPNDRFFAVRPEGSVSTLKIQRTERGDSAVYLCASSQYLAGADTQYFGPGTRLTVL.

This sequence joins TRBV7-2 and TRBJ1-5, with D uncertain. The CDR3 covers 13 residues. V gave up 5 bases and J gave up 6 bases, with 11 bases separating them. Germline CDR1 and CDR2: SGHTA and FQGNSA. This chain's CDR3 is CASSVSDTQPQHF. The CDR3 DNA reads TGTGCCAGCAGCGTATCAGATACTCAGCCCCAGCATTTT. The full variable domain, with the rest looked up from reference TRBV7-2 and TRBJ1-5, is GAGVSQSPSNKVTEKGKDVELRCDPISGHTALYWYRQSLGQGLEFLIYFQGNSAPDKSGLPSDRFSAERTGGSVSTLTIQRTQQEDSAVYLCASSVSDTQPQHFGDGTRLSIL.

This clonotype was seen just once. V gene TRBV20-1 combines with J gene TRBJ2-3; D possibly matches TRBD1 or TRBD2 (6 bases each). Germline V gene data show CDR1 as DFQATT and CDR2 as SNEGSKA (reference sequence). CDR3 size: 15 residues. V gave up 5 bases and J gave up 1 base, with 16 bases separating them. CDR3 nucleotides: TGCAGTGCTCGACGACCGGGGGCACGCACAGATACGCAGTATTTT. This encodes CSARRPGARTDTQYF.

The rearrangement links TRBV10-2 to TRBJ2-7; 8 nucleotides align to TRBD1. The CDR3 has 14 amino acids. Germline values: CDR1 WSHSY, CDR2 SAAADI. V trimming: 8 bases; J trimming: 2 bases; junction bases outside the gene matches: 8. Written as DNA, the CDR3 is TGCGCCAGCCGACTTGGACAGGGAACCTACGAGCAGTACTTC. Translating it yields CASRLGQGTYEQYF.

Comment on this clonotype: Germline and junction disagree at one end, which may indicate a read error. This chain links TRBV7-2 with TRBJ2-4; D is uncertain. The last part of the DNA fits TRBJ2-7 better; the J call may be wrong. CDR1 and CDR2 (germline): SGHTA, FQGNSA. This CDR3 has 14 residues. In DNA form, the CDR3 reads TGTGCTAGCAGCGCCAGAAACCGAATCTACGAGCAGTACTTC. Amino acids: CASSARNRIYEQYF.